These T cell receptor beta chains were read from a single sample in a study of Ad26.COV2.S vaccination and SARS-CoV-2 variants. Assay used: immunoSEQ multiplex PCR; TCRdb lists only in-frame clones, some missing. This sample has about 480,000 clones, with around 90% found just once. The specimen comprised peripheral blood, sampled in a trial of Ad26.COV2.S vaccine versus placebo. All receptors come from a person between 18 and 59 years old who received the Ad26.COV2.S COVID-19 vaccine or a placebo. Each CDR3 is given with its conserved first and last residue. The D gene is left open where the match is weak. Clone size is not always given. Where it is, it says once, few, many or a class for expanded clones.

d_gene,len,j_gene,v_gene,abundance,CDR3nt,CDR3aa
.,14,TRBJ1-2,TRBV6-2/TRBV6-3,.,TGTGCCAGCAGTCCCGGGCCCCCCGCTAGTGGCTACACCTTC,CASSPGPPASGYTF
.,14,TRBJ2-7,TRBV7-2,.,TGTGCCAGCAGCTCTGACAGCCTAACTGCAAGGCAGTACTTC,CASSSDSLTARQYF
.,15,TRBJ1-2,TRBV24-1,.,TGTGCCACCAGTGATTTGAAGGGGGGTCCGTATGGCTACACCTTC,CATSDLKGGPYGYTF
TRBD1,17,TRBJ1-5,TRBV7-2,.,TGTGCCAGCAGCTTAGCGAGGGCAGGGGGGTACCAAGAGCCCCAGCATTTT,CASSLARAGGYQEPQHF
.,16,TRBJ1-1,TRBV27,few,TGTGCCAGCATTAGAGGGGGGGAATGGAGGCCCACTAAAGCTTTCTTT,CASIRGGEWRPTKAFF
.,12,TRBJ2-7,TRBV5-4,.,TGTGCCAGCAGCTTCGGCCTGAGGGAGCAGTACTTC,CASSFGLREQYF
TRBD1,13,TRBJ2-7,TRBV30,.,TGTGCCTGGCAGGGGGCGCAGCGGTTCGAGCAGTACTTC,CAWQGAQRFEQYF
.,10,TRBJ1-2,TRBV20-1,.,TGCAGTGCTAGCTACTATGGCTACACCTTC,CSASYYGYTF
TRBD2,14,TRBJ2-1,TRBV3-1/TRBV3-2,.,TGTGCCAGCAGCCGGAGGGGACTAGAGGATGAGCAGTTCTTC,CASSRRGLEDEQFF
.,13,TRBJ1-5,TRBV6-5,.,TGTGCCAGCAGTTACATGGGCAATCAGCCCCAGCATTTT,CASSYMGNQPQHF
.,14,TRBJ1-1,TRBV2,.,TGTGCCGGGATGCGGGACGGCCATGGCACTGAAGCTTTCTTT,CAGMRDGHGTEAFF
.,15,TRBJ2-2,TRBV28,.,TGTGCCAGCAGTTATGCAGGGCCGAGGACCGGGGAGCTGTTTTTT,CASSYAGPRTGELFF
.,12,TRBJ2-1,TRBV12-3/TRBV12-4,.,TGTGCCAGCAGCACCCCCCGGGTAGTTCAGTTCTTC,CASSTPRVVQFF
.,17,TRBJ1-4,TRBV24-1,few,TGTGCCACCAGTGATAGTAATCTCCGAGACGATAATGAAAAACTGTTTTTT,CATSDSNLRDDNEKLFF
TRBD1,14,TRBJ1-4,TRBV7-6,.,TGTGCCAGCAGCTTAGGACAGGGGAATGAAAAACTGTTTTTT,CASSLGQGNEKLFF
TRBD2,15,TRBJ2-7,TRBV19,.,TGTGCCAGTAGCCGATCGGGACTAGCGGGCTACGAGCAGTACTTC,CASSRSGLAGYEQYF
.,16,TRBJ2-4,TRBV7-8,.,TGTGCCAGCAGCCAACAGGTCCCGTCAGCCAAAAACATTCAGTACTTC,CASSQQVPSAKNIQYF
TRBD2,14,TRBJ2-7,TRBV27,.,TGTGCCAGCAGCCCTAGCGGGAGGGCATGGGAGCAGTACTTC,CASSPSGRAWEQYF
.,16,TRBJ2-6,TRBV9,.,TGTGCCAGCAGCGTAGAGGCCTTCTCTGGGGCCAACGTCCTGACTTTC,CASSVEAFSGANVLTF
.,12,TRBJ2-1,TRBV19,.,TGTGCCATTAACGGACAGAACAATGAGCAGTTCTTC,CAINGQNNEQFF
TRBD1,14,TRBJ2-3,TRBV5-5,.,TGTGCCAGCAACCATGGGGACAGTCGTAATACGCAGTATTTT,CASNHGDSRNTQYF
TRBD2,16,TRBJ2-7,TRBV7-9,.,TGTGCCAGCAGCTTAGCAGGTACCGGGACTAATTACGAGCAGTACTTC,CASSLAGTGTNYEQYF
.,15,TRBJ2-5,TRBV3-1/TRBV3-2,.,TGTGCCAGCAGCCAAGGTGGAGATTGGAAAGAGACCCAGTACTTC,CASSQGGDWKETQYF
TRBD1,16,TRBJ1-5,TRBV19,.,TGTGCCAGTAGGAAGGACAGGGGATCCCGTATCCAGCCCCAGCATTTT,CASRKDRGSRIQPQHF
.,13,TRBJ2-2,TRBV29-1,.,TGCAGCGCGGGCATATCTTACACCGGGGAGCTGTTTTTT,CSAGISYTGELFF
TRBD2,15,TRBJ2-2,TRBV7-8,.,TGTGCCAGCAGCTTATTAGCGGGAGGCACCGGGGAGCTGTTTTTT,CASSLLAGGTGELFF
.,13,TRBJ2-5,TRBV27,.,TGTGCCAGCGGGGAGTTAGGGAGGGAGACCCAGTACTTC,CASGELGRETQYF
TRBD2,16,TRBJ2-7,TRBV5-4,.,TGTGCCAGCAGCTTATCTAGCGGGAGGCCCCAGGTCGAGCAGTACTTC,CASSLSSGRPQVEQYF
TRBD2,15,TRBJ2-7,TRBV25-1,.,TGTGCCAGCAGTGATTTTAGCGGGAGCTCCTACGAGCAGTACTTC,CASSDFSGSSYEQYF
.,13,TRBJ2-4,TRBV30,.,TGTGCCAGGTCAACTGGGAACTTAAACATTCAGTACTTC,CARSTGNLNIQYF
.,14,TRBJ2-1,TRBV11-2,.,TGTGCCAGCAGCCTAAGCTGGCAGGCGGGGGAGCAGTTCTTC,CASSLSWQAGEQFF
.,13,TRBJ2-7,TRBV19,.,TGTGCCAGCACCACAGGGCCGGGTGGAGGGCAGTACTTC,CASTTGPGGGQYF
.,18,TRBJ2-6,TRBV27,many,TGTGCCAGCAGTTTTCCGCGGCACGCGCTCGCCGGGGCCAACGTCCTGACTTTC,CASSFPRHALAGANVLTF
.,16,TRBJ2-1,TRBV30,.,TGTGCCTGGAGTGTCGGGCAGGCGAACTCCTACAATGAGCAGTTCTTC,CAWSVGQANSYNEQFF
.,15,TRBJ2-3,TRBV11-2,few,TGTGCCAGCAGCTTAGATCATCAGGGCACAGATACGCAGTATTTT,CASSLDHQGTDTQYF
.,12,TRBJ1-2,TRBV28,.,TGTGCCAGCAGGTTCGGCCCCGGGGGCTACACCTTC,CASRFGPGGYTF
.,13,TRBJ2-7,TRBV7-2,.,TGTGCCAGCAGCGGGGACAACGCCTACGAGCAGTACTTC,CASSGDNAYEQYF
.,15,TRBJ2-2,TRBV7-8,.,TGTGCCAGCAGCTTATTAGGCACAAACACCGGGGAGCTGTTTTTT,CASSLLGTNTGELFF
.,15,TRBJ2-1,TRBV19,once,TGTGCCAGTAGTATCGGTGGGACGACGCCCCCTGAGCAGTTCTTC,CASSIGGTTPPEQFF
TRBD2,17,TRBJ2-3,TRBV7-2,.,TGTGCCAGCAGCCCGAGGACTAGCGGGGGTAGCACAGATACGCAGTATTTT,CASSPRTSGGSTDTQYF
.,15,TRBJ2-1,TRBV7-9,.,TGTGCCAGCAGCCCCTGGTGGGGGCAGTACAATGAGCAGTTCTTC,CASSPWWGQYNEQFF
TRBD1,16,TRBJ1-5,TRBV18,.,TGTGCCAGCTCACCACTGGCAGGGACAGGGGCCAGCGAACAGCATTTT,CASSPLAGTGASEQHF
.,16,TRBJ1-1,TRBV5-6,few,TGTGCCAGCAGCTTGGGTTATGGGAGGGGGAACACTGAAGCTTTCTTT,CASSLGYGRGNTEAFF
.,14,TRBJ2-1,TRBV28,.,TGTGCCAGCAGTTTTTCCCACGCCCGGAGGGAGCAGTTCTTC,CASSFSHARREQFF
.,15,TRBJ1-5,TRBV19,.,TGTGCCAGTACCCGGACAGCGCAGGGCAATCAGCCCCAGCATTTT,CASTRTAQGNQPQHF